A single sample gave rise to the 7 T cell receptor beta chains below, sequenced in a study of control samples from healthy donors and cancer patients. Profiled with immunoSEQ multiplex PCR; TCRdb holds only in-frame clones, not every one. This table has tens of thousands of clones, 85% to 95% appearing once. The sequencing input was PBMCs. Source of these receptors: a man aged 25 to 40 with colorectal cancer.

The chain couples TRBV4-2 to TRBJ2-7; 7 bases align to TRBD2. Unmatched junction bases numbered 8, after V lost 0 bases and J lost 0 bases. CDR3 size: 17 residues. Germline V gene sequence: CDR1 LGHNA, CDR2 YNFKEQ. The CDR3 nucleotides read TGTGCCAGCAGCCAAGATGGCGGGGGAACAAGCTCCTACGAGCAGTACTTC. Protein: CASSQDGGGTSSYEQYF.

The CDR3 loop reads CASSPQHLGQGADGYTF. As DNA, the CDR3 is TGTGCCAGCAGCCCACAGCACCTGGGACAGGGGGCCGATGGCTACACCTTC. The rearrangement joins TRBV5-4 to TRBJ1-2; 12 bases agree with TRBD1. This CDR3 has 17 residues. Germline loops: CDR1 SGHNT, CDR2 YYREEE (reference sequence). Unmatched junction bases numbered 13, after V lost 4 bases and J lost 6 bases.

The chain combines TRBV7-9 with TRBJ1-3; D is ambiguous. Germline assignment: CDR1 SEHNR and CDR2 FQNEAQ (reference sequence). Trimming removed 1 base from V and 8 bases from J, with 12 bases in between. The CDR3 has 14 residues. This chain's CDR3 is CASSLGYPRDTIYF. In nucleotides, the CDR3 is TGTGCCAGCAGCTTAGGTTACCCTAGGGACACCATATATTTT. Filled out from reference TRBV7-9 and TRBJ1-3, the complete variable domain reads DTGVSQNPRHKITKRGQNVTFRCDPISEHNRLYWYRQTLGQGPEFLTYFQNEAQLEKSRLLSDRFSAERPKGSFSTLEIQRTEQGDSAMYLCASSLGYPRDTIYFGEGSWLTVV.

The rearrangement joins TRBV5-1 to TRBJ1-1, with 10 nucleotides matching TRBD1. Germline V CDR1 and CDR2: SGHRS, YFSETQ. This CDR3 contains 16 residues. Trimming cost V 4 bases and J 7 bases; bases outside gene matches: 13. CDR3 amino acids: CASSQTGGAGNFEAFF. CDR3 DNA sequence: TGCGCCAGCAGCCAGACAGGGGGCGCCGGAAATTTTGAAGCTTTCTTT.

The gene calls are TRBV18 and TRBJ1-1; 7 bases are a match to TRBD1. The CDR3 has 17 amino acids. Germline V gene data show CDR1 as KGHSH and CDR2 as LQKENI. J gave up 1 base and V 1 base, and 9 bases lay outside the gene matches. The CDR3 loop reads CASSPRPGGLENTEAFF. The CDR3 coding sequence is TGTGCCAGCTCACCACGGCCAGGGGGGTTAGAGAACACTGAAGCTTTCTTT.

This chain connects TRBV7-6 to TRBJ1-1, with a possible D match to TRBD1 (5 bases). Trimming cost V 5 bases and J 1 base, with 14 bases left between them. The germline CDR1 and CDR2 sequences are SGHVS and FNYEAQ. This CDR3 contains 15 residues. The CDR3 is CASSPSGTENTEAFF. Written as DNA, the CDR3 is TGTGCCAGCAGCCCCTCCGGGACGGAGAACACTGAAGCTTTCTTT. Drawing the rest from reference TRBV7-6 and TRBJ1-1, the complete variable domain is GAGVSQSPRYKVTKRGQDVALRCDPISGHVSLYWYRQALGQGPEFLTYFNYEAQQDKSGLPNDRFSAERPEGSISTLTIQRTEQRDSAMYRCASSPSGTENTEAFFGQGTRLTVV.

The chain carries TRBV6-2 or TRBV6-3 and TRBJ2-7, with 7 bases aligning to TRBD1. CDR3 length equals 17 residues. J was trimmed by 2 bases and V by 2 bases; bases with no gene match: 12. Per germline, CDR1 MNHEY and CDR2 SVGEGT. CDR3 coding DNA: TGTGCCAGCAGTTACCGGACCGTGACAGGGACCCCCTACGAGCAGTACGTC. It codes for CASSYRTVTGTPYEQYV.